What follows are 13 T cell receptor beta chains derived from one specimen sequenced in a study of shared T cell receptors in the human thymus. This table comes from immunoSEQ multiplex PCR, and its TCRdb copy is limited to in-frame clones, with some not included. The table lists 500,000 to 850,000 clones, 87% of them singletons, with roughly 0.0094% in the top ten. These data were also reused for a study on human thymus T cells.

The sequenced sample consisted of thymocytes. These receptors all come from a boy under three years old with a congenital heart defect.

V gene TRBV30 combines with J gene TRBJ1-2, with D possibly being TRBD1 (5 bases). Germline assignment: CDR1 GTSNPN and CDR2 SVGIG (reference sequence). The ends were cut back, 1 base at V and 8 bases at J, with 8 bases in the middle. This CDR3 comprises 11 residues. CDR3 coding DNA: TGTGCCTGGAGTGGGGGGGTAGGCTACACCTTC. Residues: CAWSGGVGYTF.

The sample holds one count of this clone. This rearrangement joins TRBV27 to TRBJ2-1, with a possible D match to TRBD2 (5 bases). Germline loops: CDR1 MNHEY, CDR2 SMNVEV (reference sequence). V lost 5 bases, J lost 1 base, and 21 bases lay in between. The CDR3 totals 18 residues. The CDR3 DNA reads TGTGCCAGCAGTCTTTTACAGTCCAGCGGAGAGTCCTACAATGAGCAGTTCTTC. Protein: CASSLLQSSGESYNEQFF.

The V gene is TRBV19, the J gene TRBJ2-5, with a weak D call TRBD2 (6 bases). The CDR3 sequence is 15 residues long. Germline CDR1 is LNHDA and CDR2 is SQIVND (reference sequence). V was cut by 3 bases and J by 2 bases, with 13 bases left in between. CDR3 nucleotides: TGTGCCAGTAGTATGTTTCGGGAGCCTCAAGAGACCCAGTACTTC. This gives the protein CASSMFREPQETQYF.

V and J are TRBV7-9 and TRBJ1-4; 8 bases fit TRBD1. This CDR3 is built from 14 residues. Trimming cost V 5 bases and J 8 bases; bases outside gene matches: 7. From germline, CDR1 is SEHNR and CDR2 FQNEAQ (reference sequence). The CDR3 DNA follows: TGTGCCAGCAGCACTCGGACAGGGCCCGAAAAACTGTTTTTT. It codes for CASSTRTGPEKLFF.

CDR3 protein: CAWSVSCTIYF. In DNA, the CDR3 is TGTGCCTGGAGTGTTAGTTGCACCATATATTTT. The chain uses TRBV30 and TRBJ1-3; D unclear. The length of the CDR3 is 11 residues. Germline V gene lookup returns CDR1 GTSNPN and CDR2 SVGIG (reference sequence). Trimming cost V 0 bases and J 9 bases, with 6 bases left between them.

CDR3 bases: TGCGCCAGCAGCCAATCCCATATTGGGGGGAGAGGCACAGATACGCAGTATTTT. It yields the protein CASSQSHIGGRGTDTQYF. The genes are TRBV4-1 and TRBJ2-3; the D gene is possibly TRBD2 (6 bases). The CDR3 sequence is 18 residues long. The V end lost 2 bases, the J end lost 1 base, and 19 bases lay between the germline ends. From germline, CDR1 is MGHRA and CDR2 YSYEKL.

The chain couples TRBV5-1 to TRBJ2-7, with D possibly TRBD1 on 5 matching bases. In germline, CDR1 is SGHRS, CDR2 YFSETQ. This CDR3 is 14 amino acids long. With 3 bases removed from V and 5 bases from J, the gap between germline ends came to 15 bases. Here the CDR3 reads CASSSDILADEQYF. The CDR3 DNA is TGCGCCAGCAGCTCGGACATCCTCGCAGACGAGCAGTACTTC.

This clone was seen a single time. DNA of the CDR3: TGTGCCAGCAGCCAAAAAAATAATAGCTCCTACGAGCAGTACTTC. As protein: CASSQKNNSSYEQYF. V gene TRBV14 combines with J gene TRBJ2-7; no firm D call. Trimming removed 2 bases from V and 0 bases from J, with 11 bases in between. Germline V gene data show CDR1 as SGHDN and CDR2 as FVKESK. The CDR3 runs to 15 residues. Drawing the rest from reference TRBV14 and TRBJ2-7, the complete variable domain is EAGVTQFPSHSVIEKGQTVTLRCDPISGHDNLYWYRRVMGKEIKFLLHFVKESKQDESGMPNNRFLAERTGGTYSTLKVQPAELEDSGVYFCASSQKNNSSYEQYFGPGTRLTVT.

The V call is TRBV14, the J call TRBJ2-7, with 7 bases fitting TRBD1. The CDR3 sequence is 16 residues long. V was pared by 1 base and J by 0 bases, with 6 bases of the junction left unmatched. Germline V gives CDR1 SGHDN, CDR2 FVKESK. This CDR3 reads CASSQGDSLNSYEQYF. The CDR3 nucleotides are TGTGCCAGCAGCCAAGGGGACAGCTTAAACTCCTACGAGCAGTACTTC.

The rearrangement links TRBV30 to TRBJ1-5; TRBD1 agrees at 8 bases. The CDR3 runs to 15 residues. V was clipped by 1 base and J by 7 bases; unmatched bases: 9. CDR1 GTSNPN and CDR2 SVGIG come from the germline V gene (reference sequence). DNA for the CDR3: TGTGCCTGGAGTGGACGGGCAGGGGGCGAACAGCCCCAGCATTTT. Its translation is CAWSGRAGGEQPQHF.

The chain recombines TRBV28 with TRBJ2-7, with a possible D match to TRBD1 (5 bases). Germline V gives CDR1 MDHEN, CDR2 SYDVKM. The CDR3 has 10 residues. V shed 5 bases and J shed 6 bases, with 5 bases lying between them. CDR3 bases: TGTGCCAGCAGTAGGGGCGAGCAGTACTTC. Translated: CASSRGEQYF.

The rearrangement uses TRBV10-3 and TRBJ2-3; 9 positions agree with TRBD2. Germline V gives CDR1 ENHRY, CDR2 SYGVKD. CDR3 size: 19 residues. V was clipped by 2 bases and J by 1 base; unmatched bases: 13. CDR3 loop: CAISEESSGGGPRTDTQYF. The CDR3 nucleotides read TGTGCCATCAGTGAGGAAAGTAGCGGGGGAGGACCGCGCACAGATACGCAGTATTTT.

The chain links TRBV15 to TRBJ1-5; TRBD1 is a possible D gene (6 bases). The CDR3 has 18 residues. Germline CDR1 LNHNV, CDR2 YYDKDF (reference sequence). V was shortened by 2 bases and J by 0 bases, with 17 bases between the two germline ends. The CDR3 protein is CATSRPKRRQDSNQPQHF. DNA for the CDR3: TGTGCCACCAGCAGACCAAAACGTCGACAGGATAGCAATCAGCCCCAGCATTTT.